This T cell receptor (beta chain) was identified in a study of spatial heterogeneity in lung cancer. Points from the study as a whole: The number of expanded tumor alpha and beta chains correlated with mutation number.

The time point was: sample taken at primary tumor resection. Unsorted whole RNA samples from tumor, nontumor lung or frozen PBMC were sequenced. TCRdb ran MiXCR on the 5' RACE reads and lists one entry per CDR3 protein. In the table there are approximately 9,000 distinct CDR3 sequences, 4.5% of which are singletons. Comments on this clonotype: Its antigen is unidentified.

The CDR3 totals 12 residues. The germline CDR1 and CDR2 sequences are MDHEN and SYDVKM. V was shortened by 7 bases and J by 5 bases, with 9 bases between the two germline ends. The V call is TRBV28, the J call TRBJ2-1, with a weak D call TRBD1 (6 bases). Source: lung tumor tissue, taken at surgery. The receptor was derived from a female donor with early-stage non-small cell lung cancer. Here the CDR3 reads CASNRVDNEQFF. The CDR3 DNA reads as TGTGCCAGCAACAGGGTTGACAATGAGCAGTTCTTC. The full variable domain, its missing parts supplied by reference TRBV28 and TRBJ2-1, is DVKVTQSSRYLVKRTGEKVFLECVQDMDHENMFWYRQDPGLGLRLIYFSYDVKMKEKGDIPEGYSVSREKKERFSLILESASTNQTSMYLCASNRVDNEQFFGPGTRLTVL.